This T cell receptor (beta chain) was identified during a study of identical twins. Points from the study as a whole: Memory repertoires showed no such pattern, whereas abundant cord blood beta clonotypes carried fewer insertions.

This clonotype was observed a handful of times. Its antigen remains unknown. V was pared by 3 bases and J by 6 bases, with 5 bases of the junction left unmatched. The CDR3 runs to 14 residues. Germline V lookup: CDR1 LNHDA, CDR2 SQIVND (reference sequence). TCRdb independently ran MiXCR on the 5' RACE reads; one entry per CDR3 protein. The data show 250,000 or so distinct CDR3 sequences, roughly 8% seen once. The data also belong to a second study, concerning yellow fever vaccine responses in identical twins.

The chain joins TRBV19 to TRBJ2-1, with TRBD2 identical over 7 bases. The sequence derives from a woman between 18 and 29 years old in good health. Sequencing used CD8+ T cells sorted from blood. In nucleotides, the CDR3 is TGTGCCAGTAGTATTGCGGGAGCCCCCAATGAGCAGTTCTTC. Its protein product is CASSIAGAPNEQFF.